A single sample is the source of the 29 T cell receptor beta chains below, sequenced in a study of T cells in Graves' hyperthyroidism and ophthalmopathy. TCR beta CDR3 sequences were amplified from RNA transcripts. TCR CDR3 underwent first-round RT-PCR with the HTBI primer set. TCRdb analysed the multiplex PCR reads with MiXCR anew, one entry per CDR3 protein. The sample shows hundreds of thousands of distinct CDR3 sequences, around 15% of them seen only once. The sequenced material came from blood. The receptors here all came from a woman aged 18-30 years with Graves' hyperthyroidism.

Only a few counts were recorded for this clonotype. The genes are TRBV2 and TRBJ2-5; 8 bases are shared with TRBD1. V lost 6 bases to trimming and J lost 4 bases; unmatched junction nucleotides: 7. The CDR3 covers 14 residues. Germline CDR1 is SNHLY and CDR2 is FYNNEI. CDR3 residues: CASRAGQARETQYF. As DNA, the CDR3 is TGTGCCAGCAGGGCGGGACAGGCCCGAGAGACCCAGTACTTC. Complete variable domain (other parts from reference TRBV2 and TRBJ2-5): EPEVTQTPSHQVTQMGQEVILRCVPISNHLYFYWYRQILGQKVEFLVSFYNNEISEKSEIFDDQFSVERPDGSNFTLKIRSTKLEDSAMYFCASRAGQARETQYFGPGTRLLVL.

This chain uses TRBV6-1 with TRBJ2-7, with 7 nucleotides matching TRBD1. V lost 7 bases, J lost 3 bases, and 9 bases stayed unmatched. The CDR3 contains 14 residues. Germline V CDR1 and CDR2: MNHNS, SASEGT. CDR3 nucleotides: TGTGCCAGCAAACCTATGAGGGACAGCTACGAGCAGTACTTC. Its protein is CASKPMRDSYEQYF.

This clonotype occurred a few times. The genes are TRBV19 and TRBJ1-6, with D possibly being TRBD1 (6 bases). Germline CDR1 reads LNHDA; CDR2 reads SQIVND (reference sequence). Trimming took off 5 bases at V and 9 bases at J, with 11 bases between the two ends. The CDR3 totals 13 residues. The DNA of the CDR3 is TGTGCCAGTAGTCCGGACAGAACTTCACCCCTCCACTTT. Its translation is CASSPDRTSPLHF.

There are many counts of this clonotype. This sequence joins TRBV28 and TRBJ2-4; 7 bases map to TRBD1. The ends lost 4 bases at V and 1 base at J; junction bases unmatched: 10. From germline, CDR1 is MDHEN and CDR2 SYDVKM. This CDR3 is 17 amino acids long. The CDR3 DNA is TGTGCCAGCAGTTCTTGGCAGACAGGGCAGGCCAAAAACATTCAGTACTTC. It translates to CASSSWQTGQAKNIQYF.

The sample holds many counts of this clonotype. CDR3 bases: TGTGCCAGCAGTTATCCGAGGGGACAGGGGTTACCTGAAGCTTTCTTT. Amino acid sequence: CASSYPRGQGLPEAFF. This sequence joins TRBV5-5 and TRBJ1-1; 10 bases match TRBD1. The CDR3 extends over 16 amino acids. The germline CDR1 and CDR2 sequences are SGHKS and YYEKEE (reference sequence). V gave up 5 bases and J gave up 6 bases; unmatched junction bases: 13.

This chain uses TRBV7-9 with TRBJ2-7; D remains unclear. Germline V gene data show CDR1 as SEHNR and CDR2 as FQNEAQ (reference sequence). Trimming took 1 base from V and 6 from J, leaving 7 bases between them. The CDR3 covers 12 residues. The CDR3 DNA follows: TGTGCCAGCAGCTTAGTATCGGTCGAGCAGTACTTC. The encoded protein is CASSLVSVEQYF.

This clonotype was seen only a few times. CDR3: CASSLLELTGSNQPQHF. In nucleotides, the CDR3 is TGTGCCAGCAGCCTTCTCGAGTTGACAGGGTCCAATCAGCCCCAGCATTTT. The genes are TRBV16 and TRBJ1-5; TRBD1 aligns across 7 bases. Germline V CDR1 and CDR2: KGHSY, FQNENV. There are 17 residues in the CDR3. Trimming cost V 4 bases and J 3 bases; bases outside gene matches: 12. Full variable domain (remainder filled in from reference TRBV16 and TRBJ1-5): GEEVAQTPKHLVRGEGQKAKLYCAPIKGHSYVFWYQQVLKNEFKFLISFQNENVFDETGMPKERFSAKCLPNSPCSLEIQATKLEDSAVYFCASSLLELTGSNQPQHFGDGTRLSIL.

This clonotype was observed a few times. The chain uses TRBV28 and TRBJ2-7; 8 bases map to TRBD2. V trimming: 3 bases; J trimming: 2 bases; junction bases outside the gene matches: 12. Germline CDR1 and CDR2: MDHEN and SYDVKM. The CDR3 is made up of 17 amino acids. The CDR3 spells CASSLVLGLAGPYEQYF. CDR3 in DNA: TGTGCCAGCAGTTTGGTTTTGGGTCTAGCGGGCCCCTACGAGCAGTACTTC.

Ten or more counts support this clonotype. This chain connects TRBV30 to TRBJ1-6; 8 positions match TRBD1. J gave up 10 bases and V 5 bases, and 4 bases lay outside the gene matches. This CDR3 spans 12 amino acids. CDR1 is GTSNPN, CDR2 SVGIG, per germline (reference sequence). Here the CDR3 DNA reads TGTGCCTGGGACAGGGGAGGATCACCCCTCCACTTT. This gives the protein CAWDRGGSPLHF.

This clonotype appeared many times. The chain joins TRBV6-1 to TRBJ2-1; TRBD2 agrees at 12 bases. V shed 5 bases, J shed 4 bases, and the junction held 9 bases outside the gene matches. CDR1 is MNHNS and CDR2 is SASEGT in the germline V gene. The CDR3 totals 17 residues. CDR3 residues: CASSPRTSGTIYNEQFF. CDR3 DNA sequence: TGTGCCAGCAGTCCACGGACTAGCGGGACAATTTACAATGAGCAGTTCTTC.

This clonotype was seen more than once but under ten times. The rearrangement joins TRBV7-8 to TRBJ2-4, with a possible D match to TRBD1 (6 bases). CDR1 and CDR2 from the germline V gene are SGHVS and FQNEAQ. There are 17 residues in the CDR3. The V end lost 5 bases, the J end lost 0 bases, and 17 bases lay between the germline ends. The CDR3 DNA is TGTGCCAGCAGCCGAGGACGAGGGGGAATAGCCAAAAACATTCAGTACTTC. It translates to CASSRGRGGIAKNIQYF.

This clonotype has a handful of counts. The chain carries TRBV7-9 and TRBJ2-1; TRBD1 or TRBD2 may be the D gene (5 bases each). Germline CDR1 SEHNR, CDR2 FQNEAQ (reference sequence). The CDR3 consists of 14 residues. V was trimmed by 10 bases and J by 0 bases, leaving 13 bases between them. In DNA, the CDR3 is TGTGCCACAGTTGGGGACCTCTCCTACAATGAGCAGTTCTTC. Translated: CATVGDLSYNEQFF. Using reference TRBV7-9 and TRBJ2-1 for the parts outside the CDR3, the full variable domain is DTGVSQNPRHKITKRGQNVTFRCDPISEHNRLYWYRQTLGQGPEFLTYFQNEAQLEKSRLLSDRFSAERPKGSFSTLEIQRTEQGDSAMYLCATVGDLSYNEQFFGPGTRLTVL.

This clonotype appeared many times. The V gene is TRBV27, the J gene TRBJ2-7; unclear D gene. V shed 4 bases and J shed 8 bases, with 18 bases lying between them. This CDR3 is built from 14 residues. In germline, CDR1 is MNHEY, CDR2 SMNVEV (reference sequence). CDR3 nucleotide sequence: TGTGCCAGCAGTTCCGGCCAGGAGACCCATAAGCAGTACTTC. Its translation is CASSSGQETHKQYF.

This clonotype was observed many times. V and J are TRBV3-1 and TRBJ1-2; D not certain. V was shortened by 1 base and J by 6 bases, with 21 bases between the two germline ends. The CDR3 has 17 residues. Looked up from germline, CDR1 is LGHDT and CDR2 is YNNKEL (reference sequence). In DNA, the CDR3 is TGTGCCAGCAGCCAAGGGTCCTTGTGGTTGCGTTCTAATGGCTACACCTTC. It codes for CASSQGSLWLRSNGYTF. Full variable domain (missing parts from reference TRBV3-1 and TRBJ1-2): DTAVSQTPKYLVTQMGNDKSIKCEQNLGHDTMYWYKQDSKKFLKIMFSYNNKELIINETVPNRFSPKSPDKAHLNLHINSLELGDSAVYFCASSQGSLWLRSNGYTFGSGTRLTVV.

The table lists this clonotype with many counts. Relative to the germline gene, one junction end is altered; a read error may explain this. The chain uses TRBV3-1 and TRBJ1-5; 8 nucleotides line up with TRBD1. Per the germline V gene, CDR1 is LGHDT and CDR2 is YNNKEL (reference sequence). The CDR3 runs 16 residues. The CDR3 nucleotides read TGTGCCAGCAGCCAAGGCCAGACAGGGGCACGTCAGCCCCAGCGTTTT. It yields the protein CASSQGQTGARQPQRF.

This chain uses TRBV11-2 with TRBJ2-7; 7 bases are shared with TRBD1. Germline V gene sequence: CDR1 SGHAT, CDR2 FQNNGV. The V segment lost 5 bases and the J segment 2 bases; nucleotides outside the gene matches: 6. CDR3 size: 14 residues. The CDR3 DNA is TGTGCCAGCAGCCGGACAGGCCTAACCTACGAGCAGTACTTC. Its protein is CASSRTGLTYEQYF.

This clonotype has just a few counts. The V call is TRBV6-6, the J call TRBJ2-1; 11 bases line up with TRBD2. Losses at the gene ends were 2 bases for V and 4 bases for J; bases not matched to a gene: 4. The CDR3 is 16 residues long. CDR1 MNHNY and CDR2 SVGAGI come from the germline V gene (reference sequence). The CDR3 nucleotides read TGTGCCAGCAGTTACACCGTAGCGGGAGGGTACAATGAGCAGTTCTTC. Amino acid sequence: CASSYTVAGGYNEQFF.

For this clonotype: This clone may be a read error of a much larger clone one base away. The chain uses TRBV12-3 or TRBV12-4 and TRBJ2-5, with no clear D. The ends were cut back, 6 bases at V and 7 bases at J, with 15 bases in the middle. The CDR3 length is 13 residues. The CDR3 DNA is TGTGCCAGCAGCCTGACGGTGATGGGGACCCAGTACTTC. Translation gives CASSLTVMGTQYF.

This clonotype was counted ten times or more. The chain couples TRBV28 to TRBJ1-6, with 8 bases fitting TRBD1. CDR3 length equals 16 residues. V trimming: 2 bases; J trimming: 10 bases; junction bases outside the gene matches: 10. Germline V gives CDR1 MDHEN, CDR2 SYDVKM. The chain's CDR3 is CASSLPRRRGRSPLHF. The CDR3 region has the DNA TGTGCCAGCAGTTTACCCCGCCGCAGGGGGCGATCACCCCTCCACTTT.

This clonotype was counted ten times or more. The rearrangement uses TRBV3-1 and TRBJ2-1; D is unresolved. This CDR3 is 15 amino acids long. Trimming took 4 bases from V and 3 from J, leaving 13 bases between them. Germline CDR1 is LGHDT and CDR2 is YNNKEL (reference sequence). The CDR3 sequence is CASSPLLGDYNEQFF. Here the CDR3 DNA reads TGTGCCAGCAGCCCACTCTTAGGAGACTACAATGAGCAGTTCTTC.

The genes are TRBV28 and TRBJ2-7; 8 nucleotides line up with TRBD2. Looked up from germline, CDR1 is MDHEN and CDR2 is SYDVKM. V gave up 6 bases and J gave up 0 bases; unmatched junction bases: 7. The length of the CDR3 is 15 residues. This CDR3 is CASSLSGMDSYEQYF. The CDR3 nucleotides read TGTGCCAGCAGCCTTAGCGGGATGGACTCCTACGAGCAGTACTTC.

There are many counts of this clonotype. The CDR3: CATNEQFF. The CDR3 region has the DNA TGTGCCACCAATGAGCAGTTCTTC. The chain carries TRBV7-2 and TRBJ2-1; D is unresolved. This CDR3 is 8 amino acids long. The germline gives CDR1 SGHTA, CDR2 FQGNSA. V shed 10 bases and J shed 6 bases, with 1 base lying between them.

This chain links TRBV29-1 with TRBJ1-4; maybe TRBD1 (5 bases). V dropped 6 bases and J dropped 0 bases, with 17 bases sitting between them. CDR1 and CDR2 (germline): SQVTM, ANQGSEA. This CDR3 comprises 16 residues. The CDR3 DNA reads TGCAGCGTGAGGGGAAGGGGAACTGCAACTAATGAAAAACTGTTTTTT. It translates to CSVRGRGTATNEKLFF.

The rearrangement uses TRBV11-2 and TRBJ2-1; 11 nucleotides line up with TRBD2. Germline-derived CDR1 and CDR2 are SGHAT and FQNNGV. This CDR3 comprises 16 residues. J was trimmed by 3 bases and V by 5 bases; bases with no gene match: 6. CDR3 amino acids: CASSPTSGSIYNEQFF. The CDR3 DNA sequence: TGTGCCAGCAGCCCCACTAGCGGGAGTATCTACAATGAGCAGTTCTTC.

The sample holds many counts of this clonotype. The chain uses TRBV6-1 and TRBJ2-5; the D is unclear. The ends were cut back, 6 bases at V and 9 bases at J, with 14 bases in the middle. In germline, CDR1 is MNHNS, CDR2 SASEGT. There are 12 residues in the CDR3. The CDR3 DNA reads TGTGCCAGCAGCTCTAGGGCAAGGGCCCAGTACTTC. Translated, it gives CASSSRARAQYF.

This chain uses TRBV6-5 with TRBJ1-4; D not resolved. V was cut by 2 bases and J by 4 bases, with 5 bases left in between. Looked up from germline, CDR1 is MNHEY and CDR2 is SVGAGI. The CDR3 sequence is 13 residues long. The chain's CDR3 is CASSYEGNEKLFF. The CDR3 bases are TGTGCCAGCAGTTACGAGGGTAATGAAAAACTGTTTTTT.

The sample holds many counts of this clonotype. V and J are TRBV27 and TRBJ1-5, with a weak D call TRBD1 (6 bases). The length of the CDR3 is 14 residues. V dropped 2 bases and J dropped 7 bases, with 12 bases sitting between them. Germline assignment: CDR1 MNHEY and CDR2 SMNVEV (reference sequence). Written as DNA, the CDR3 is TGTGCCAGCAGTTTAAGGGGGGTGGGCCAGCCCCAGCATTTT. Translated: CASSLRGVGQPQHF.

This clonotype was picked up a small number of times. The chain recombines TRBV4-2 with TRBJ2-1; possible D gene TRBD1, 7 bases. This CDR3 spans 15 amino acids. Trimming removed 7 bases at V and 6 bases at J, with 19 bases between. CDR1 is LGHNA and CDR2 is YNFKEQ in the germline V gene. CDR3 protein: CASNLQGGGINEQFF. CDR3 coding DNA: TGTGCCAGCAACCTCCAGGGGGGAGGCATCAATGAGCAGTTCTTC.

In this sample, this clonotype turned up many times. V gene TRBV18 combines with J gene TRBJ1-4; perhaps TRBD1 as D (5 bases). The CDR3 extends over 14 amino acids. The V gene lost 4 bases and the J gene lost 4 bases, with 10 bases spanning the gap. CDR1 is KGHSH, CDR2 LQKENI, per germline. The CDR3 region has the DNA TGTGCCAGCTCACAACGGGACGGTAATGAAAAACTGTTTTTT. Its translation is CASSQRDGNEKLFF.